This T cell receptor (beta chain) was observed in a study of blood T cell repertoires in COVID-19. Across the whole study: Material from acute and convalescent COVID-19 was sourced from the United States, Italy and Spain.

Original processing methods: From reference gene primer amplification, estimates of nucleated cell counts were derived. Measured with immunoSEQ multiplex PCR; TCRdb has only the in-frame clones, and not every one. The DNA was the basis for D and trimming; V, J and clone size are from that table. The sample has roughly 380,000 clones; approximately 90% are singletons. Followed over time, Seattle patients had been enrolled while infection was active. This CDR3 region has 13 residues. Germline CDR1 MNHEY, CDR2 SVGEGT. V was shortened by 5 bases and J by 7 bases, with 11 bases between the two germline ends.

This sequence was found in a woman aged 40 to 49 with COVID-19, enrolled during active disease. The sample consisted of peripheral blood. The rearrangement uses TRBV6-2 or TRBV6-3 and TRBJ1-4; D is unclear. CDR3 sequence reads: CASSQLRGEKLFF. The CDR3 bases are TGTGCCAGCAGTCAGCTACGGGGTGAAAAACTGTTTTTT.